This T cell receptor beta chain appears in the sequencing data of a study of T cell repertoires in cytomegalovirus infection. The overall study: Carrying CMV and the relevant HLA type showed in public TCR beta signatures. The study, taken as a whole, reports: Carriage of CMV together with the relevant HLA was identifiable through cumulative public TCR beta family frequency.

TCRdb re-derived calls from the reads in MiXCR, one entry per CDR3 protein. The data show 250,000 to 300,000 distinct CDR3 sequences, approximately 9.2% seen once. The CDR3 contains 14 residues. Germline loops: CDR1 SGHTA, CDR2 FQGNSA. Trimming cost V 6 bases and J 1 base; bases outside gene matches: 3. This clonotype has at least ten counts. The antigen remains undetermined. Sequenced: PBMCs. The TCR comes from a human donor in good health (CMV status not recorded). Some clones in this sample may be carry-over from other donors' samples. The chain joins TRBV7-2 to TRBJ2-4, with 7 bases lining up with TRBD1. As DNA, the CDR3 is TGTGCCAGCAGTCCGACAGGGGCCAAAAACATTCAGTACTTC. Residues: CASSPTGAKNIQYF.